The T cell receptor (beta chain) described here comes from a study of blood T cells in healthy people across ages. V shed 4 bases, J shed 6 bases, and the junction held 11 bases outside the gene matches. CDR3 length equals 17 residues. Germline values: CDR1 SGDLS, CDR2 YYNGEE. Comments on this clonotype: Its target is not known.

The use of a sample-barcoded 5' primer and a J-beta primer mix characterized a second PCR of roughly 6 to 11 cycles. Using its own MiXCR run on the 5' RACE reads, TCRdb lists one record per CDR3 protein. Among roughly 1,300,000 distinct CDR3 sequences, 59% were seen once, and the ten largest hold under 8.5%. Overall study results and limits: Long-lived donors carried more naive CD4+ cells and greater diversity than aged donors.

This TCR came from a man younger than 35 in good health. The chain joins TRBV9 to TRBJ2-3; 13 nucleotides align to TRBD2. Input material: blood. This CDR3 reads CASSLTWTSGGGDTQYF. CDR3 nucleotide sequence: TGTGCCAGCAGCCTAACTTGGACTAGCGGGGGAGGTGATACGCAGTATTTT.